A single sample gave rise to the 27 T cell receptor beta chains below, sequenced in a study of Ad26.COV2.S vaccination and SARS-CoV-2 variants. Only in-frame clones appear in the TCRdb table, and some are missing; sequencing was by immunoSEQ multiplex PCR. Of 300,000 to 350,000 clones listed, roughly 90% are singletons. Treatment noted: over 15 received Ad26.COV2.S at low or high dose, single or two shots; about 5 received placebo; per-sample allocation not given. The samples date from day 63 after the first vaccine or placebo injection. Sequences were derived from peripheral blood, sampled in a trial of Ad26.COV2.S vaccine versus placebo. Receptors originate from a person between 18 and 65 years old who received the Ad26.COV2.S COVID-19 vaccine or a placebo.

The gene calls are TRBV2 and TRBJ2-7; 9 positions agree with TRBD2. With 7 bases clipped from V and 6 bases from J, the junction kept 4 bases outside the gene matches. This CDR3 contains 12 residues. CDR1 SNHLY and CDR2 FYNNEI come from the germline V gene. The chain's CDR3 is CASNSGGGEQYF. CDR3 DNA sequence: TGTGCCAGCAATAGCGGGGGAGGCGAGCAGTACTTC. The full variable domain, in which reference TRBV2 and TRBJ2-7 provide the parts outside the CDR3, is EPEVTQTPSHQVTQMGQEVILRCVPISNHLYFYWYRQILGQKVEFLVSFYNNEISEKSEIFDDQFSVERPDGSNFTLKIRSTKLEDSAMYFCASNSGGGEQYFGPGTRLTVT.

Here the CDR3 reads CASSQVGQGAQETQYF. CDR3 sequence (DNA): TGTGCCAGCAGTCAAGTGGGACAGGGGGCCCAAGAGACCCAGTACTTC. The chain links TRBV28 to TRBJ2-5; 12 bases agree with TRBD1. V lost 5 bases, J lost 1 base, and 5 bases stayed unmatched. Germline V CDR1 and CDR2: MDHEN, SYDVKM. The CDR3 contains 16 residues.

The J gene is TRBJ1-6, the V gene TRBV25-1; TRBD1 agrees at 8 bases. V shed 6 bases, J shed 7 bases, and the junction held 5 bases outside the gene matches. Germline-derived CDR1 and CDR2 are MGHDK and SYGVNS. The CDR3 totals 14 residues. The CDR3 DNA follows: TGTGCCAGCAGGACTGGACAGGGAAATTCACCCCTCCACTTT. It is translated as CASRTGQGNSPLHF.

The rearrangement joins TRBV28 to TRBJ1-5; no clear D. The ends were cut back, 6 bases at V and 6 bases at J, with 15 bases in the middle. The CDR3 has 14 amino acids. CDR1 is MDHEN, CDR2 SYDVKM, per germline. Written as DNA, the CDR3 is TGTGCCAGCAGGACCCGGGAAGGCTCTCAGCCCCAGCATTTT. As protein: CASRTREGSQPQHF.

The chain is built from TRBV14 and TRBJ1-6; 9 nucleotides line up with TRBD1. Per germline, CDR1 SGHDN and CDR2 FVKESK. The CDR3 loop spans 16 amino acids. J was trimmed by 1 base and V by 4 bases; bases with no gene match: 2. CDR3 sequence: CASSLDRGSYNSPLHF. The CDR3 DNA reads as TGTGCCAGCAGCCTGGACAGGGGTTCCTATAATTCACCCCTCCACTTT.

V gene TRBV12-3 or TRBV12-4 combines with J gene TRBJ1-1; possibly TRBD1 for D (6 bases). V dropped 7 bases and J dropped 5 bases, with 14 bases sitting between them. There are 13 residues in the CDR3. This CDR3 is CASMVQGRTEAFF. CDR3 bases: TGTGCCAGCATGGTCCAGGGGAGGACTGAAGCTTTCTTT.

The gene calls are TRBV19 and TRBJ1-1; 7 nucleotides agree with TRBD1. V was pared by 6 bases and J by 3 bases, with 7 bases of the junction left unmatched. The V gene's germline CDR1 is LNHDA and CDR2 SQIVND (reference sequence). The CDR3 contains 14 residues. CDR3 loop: CASRKGQRYTEAFF. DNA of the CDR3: TGTGCCAGTAGAAAGGGACAGCGGTACACTGAAGCTTTCTTT.

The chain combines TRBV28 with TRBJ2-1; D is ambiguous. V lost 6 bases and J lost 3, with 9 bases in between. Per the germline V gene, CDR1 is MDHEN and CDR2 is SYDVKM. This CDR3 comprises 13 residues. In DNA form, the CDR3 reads TGTGCCAGCAGCTTTGACATCTACAATGAGCAGTTCTTC. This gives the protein CASSFDIYNEQFF.

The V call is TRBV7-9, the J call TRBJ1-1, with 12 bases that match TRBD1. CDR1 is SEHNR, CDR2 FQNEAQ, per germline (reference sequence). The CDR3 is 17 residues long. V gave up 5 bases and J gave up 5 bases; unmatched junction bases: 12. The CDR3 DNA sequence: TGTGCCAGCAGCCCAGCCGGGACAGGGGGCATCGGGACTGAAGCTTTCTTT. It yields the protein CASSPAGTGGIGTEAFF.

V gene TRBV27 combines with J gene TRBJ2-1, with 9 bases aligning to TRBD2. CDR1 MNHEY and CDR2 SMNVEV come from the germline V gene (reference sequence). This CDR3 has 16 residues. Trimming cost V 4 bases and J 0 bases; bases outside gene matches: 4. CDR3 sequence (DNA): TGTGCCAGCAGTTCGGGACTAGCCATCTCCTACAATGAGCAGTTCTTC. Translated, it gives CASSSGLAISYNEQFF.

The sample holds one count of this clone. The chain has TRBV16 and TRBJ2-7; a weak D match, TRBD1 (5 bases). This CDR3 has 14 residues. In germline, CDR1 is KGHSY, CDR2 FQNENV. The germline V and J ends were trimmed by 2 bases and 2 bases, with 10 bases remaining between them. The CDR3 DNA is TGTGCCAGCAGCCAAGGCCCAGGGACCTACGAGCAGTACTTC. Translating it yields CASSQGPGTYEQYF.

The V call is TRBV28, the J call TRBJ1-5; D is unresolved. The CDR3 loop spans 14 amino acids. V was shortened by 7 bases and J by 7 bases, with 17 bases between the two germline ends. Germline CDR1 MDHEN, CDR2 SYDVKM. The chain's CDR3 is CASTKVSHKQPQHF. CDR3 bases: TGTGCCAGCACGAAGGTCTCCCATAAGCAGCCCCAGCATTTT.

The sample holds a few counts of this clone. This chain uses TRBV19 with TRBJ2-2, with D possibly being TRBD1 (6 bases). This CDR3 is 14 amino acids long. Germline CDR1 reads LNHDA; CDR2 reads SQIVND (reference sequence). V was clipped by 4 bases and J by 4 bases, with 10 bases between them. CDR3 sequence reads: CASSNRVVTGELFF. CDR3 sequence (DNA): TGTGCCAGTAGTAACAGGGTCGTCACCGGGGAGCTGTTTTTT.

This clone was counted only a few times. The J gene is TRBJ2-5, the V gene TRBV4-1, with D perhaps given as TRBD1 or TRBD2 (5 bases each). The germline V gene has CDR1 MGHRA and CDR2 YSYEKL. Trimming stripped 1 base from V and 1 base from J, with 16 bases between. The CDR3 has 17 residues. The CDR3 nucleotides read TGCGCCAGCAGCCAAGGCGCTCCCGGGACCACCCAAGAGACCCAGTACTTC. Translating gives CASSQGAPGTTQETQYF.

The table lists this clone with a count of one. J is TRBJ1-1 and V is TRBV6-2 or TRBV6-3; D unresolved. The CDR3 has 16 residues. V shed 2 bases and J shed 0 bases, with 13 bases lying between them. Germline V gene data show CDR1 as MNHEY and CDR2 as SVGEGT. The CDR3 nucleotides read TGTGCCAGCAGTTACCGGATAGGACGGATGAACACTGAAGCTTTCTTT. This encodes CASSYRIGRMNTEAFF.

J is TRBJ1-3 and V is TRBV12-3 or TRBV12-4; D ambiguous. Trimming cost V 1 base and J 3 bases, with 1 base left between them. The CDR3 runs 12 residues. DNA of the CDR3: TGTGCCAGCAGTTTAGGTGGAAACACCATATATTTT. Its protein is CASSLGGNTIYF.

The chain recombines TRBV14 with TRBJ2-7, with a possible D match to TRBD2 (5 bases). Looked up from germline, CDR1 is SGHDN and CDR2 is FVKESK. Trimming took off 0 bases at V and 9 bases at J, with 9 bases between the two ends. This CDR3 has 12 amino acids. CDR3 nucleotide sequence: TGTGCCAGCAGCCAAGATCACGGAGGGCAGTACTTC. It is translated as CASSQDHGGQYF. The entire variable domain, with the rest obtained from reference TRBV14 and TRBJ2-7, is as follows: EAGVTQFPSHSVIEKGQTVTLRCDPISGHDNLYWYRRVMGKEIKFLLHFVKESKQDESGMPNNRFLAERTGGTYSTLKVQPAELEDSGVYFCASSQDHGGQYFGPGTRLTVT.

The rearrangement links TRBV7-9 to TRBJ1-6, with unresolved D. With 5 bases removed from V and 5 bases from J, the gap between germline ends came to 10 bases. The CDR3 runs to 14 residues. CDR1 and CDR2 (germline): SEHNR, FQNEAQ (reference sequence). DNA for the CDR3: TGTGCCAGCAGCCCTGGATGGGATAATTCACCCCTCCACTTT. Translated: CASSPGWDNSPLHF.

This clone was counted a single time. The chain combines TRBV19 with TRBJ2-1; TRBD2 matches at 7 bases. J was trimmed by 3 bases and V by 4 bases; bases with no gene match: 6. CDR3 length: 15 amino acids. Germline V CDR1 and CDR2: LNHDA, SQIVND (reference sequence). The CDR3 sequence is CASSTASGVYNEQFF. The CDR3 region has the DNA TGTGCCAGTAGTACAGCTAGCGGTGTCTACAATGAGCAGTTCTTC.

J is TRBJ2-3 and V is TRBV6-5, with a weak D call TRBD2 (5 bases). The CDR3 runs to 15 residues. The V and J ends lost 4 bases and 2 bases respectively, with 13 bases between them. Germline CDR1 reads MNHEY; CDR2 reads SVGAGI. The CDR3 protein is CASSSPGYNTDTQYF. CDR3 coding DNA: TGTGCCAGCAGTTCGCCGGGGTATAACACAGATACGCAGTATTTT.

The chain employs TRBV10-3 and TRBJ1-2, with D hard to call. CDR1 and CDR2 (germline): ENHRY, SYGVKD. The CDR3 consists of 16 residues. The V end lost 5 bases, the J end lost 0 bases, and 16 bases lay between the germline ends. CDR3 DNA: TGTGCCATCAGTTCGGTATCGGCCCTAGCTAACTATGGCTACACCTTC. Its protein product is CAISSVSALANYGYTF.

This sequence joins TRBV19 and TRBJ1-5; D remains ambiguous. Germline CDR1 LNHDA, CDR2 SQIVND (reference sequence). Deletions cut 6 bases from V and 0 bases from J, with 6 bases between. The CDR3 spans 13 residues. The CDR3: CASRSHSNQPQHF. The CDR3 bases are TGTGCCAGTAGAAGCCATAGCAATCAGCCCCAGCATTTT.

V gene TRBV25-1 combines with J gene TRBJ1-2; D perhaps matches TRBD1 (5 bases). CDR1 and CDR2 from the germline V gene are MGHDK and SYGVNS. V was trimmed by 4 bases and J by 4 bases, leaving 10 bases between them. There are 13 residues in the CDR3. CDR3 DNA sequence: TGTGCCAGCAGTGTGACAGAAACCTATGGCTACACCTTC. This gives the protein CASSVTETYGYTF.

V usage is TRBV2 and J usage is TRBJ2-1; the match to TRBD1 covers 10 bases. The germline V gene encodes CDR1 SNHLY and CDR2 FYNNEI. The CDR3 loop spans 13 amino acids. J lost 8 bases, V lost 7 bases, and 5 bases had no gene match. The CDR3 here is CASNFDRGHEQFF. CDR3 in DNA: TGTGCCAGCAACTTTGACAGGGGGCATGAGCAGTTCTTC.

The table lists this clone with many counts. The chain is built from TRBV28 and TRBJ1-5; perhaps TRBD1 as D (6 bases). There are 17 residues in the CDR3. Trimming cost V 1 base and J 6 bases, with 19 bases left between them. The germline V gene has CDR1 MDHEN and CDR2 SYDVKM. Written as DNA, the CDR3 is TGTGCCAGCAGTTTATCGCAGGGGCCGACGACTAGTCAGCCCCAGCATTTT. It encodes CASSLSQGPTTSQPQHF.

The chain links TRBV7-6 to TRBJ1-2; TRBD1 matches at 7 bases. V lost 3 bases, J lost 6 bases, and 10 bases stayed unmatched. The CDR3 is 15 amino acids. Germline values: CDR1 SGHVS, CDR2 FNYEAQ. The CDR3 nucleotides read TGTGCCAGCAGCTTGGTACAGGGGTCTTCTGATGGCTACACCTTC. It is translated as CASSLVQGSSDGYTF.

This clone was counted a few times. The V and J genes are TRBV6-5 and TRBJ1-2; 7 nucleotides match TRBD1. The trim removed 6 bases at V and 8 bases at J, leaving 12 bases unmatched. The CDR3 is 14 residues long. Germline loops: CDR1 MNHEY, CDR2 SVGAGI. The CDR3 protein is CASSTTGRWRGYTF. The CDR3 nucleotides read TGTGCCAGCAGCACGACAGGGAGGTGGAGAGGCTACACCTTC.